This T cell receptor beta chain was recorded in a study of blood T cell repertoires in COVID-19. Turning to the study itself: There were acute and convalescent COVID-19 samples, and they came from the United States, Italy and Spain. The cDNA or gDNA used as material had been derived from T cells, B-cell-depleted T cells, or PBMCs.

The count of this clone is one. In the source study's methods: The authors estimated nucleated cell counts from reference gene primer amplification. Data came from immunoSEQ multiplex PCR; TCRdb stores just in-frame clones and leaves some out. V, J and clone size reflect that table, while D and trimming were determined from the DNA. The table lists fewer than 35,000 clones, around 90% of them singletons, with roughly 1.6% in the top ten. This CDR3 spans 17 amino acids. Germline V gives CDR1 LGHDT, CDR2 YNNKEL (reference sequence). The J segment lost 10 bases and the V segment lost 4 bases, leaving 16 bases of the junction unmatched.

The TCR sequence derives from a man aged 60 to 75 with active COVID-19. The chain has TRBV3-1 (or the pseudogene TRBV3-2) and TRBJ2-1; TRBD2 aligns across 10 bases. Sequencing was carried out using peripheral blood. Here the CDR3 DNA reads TGTGCCAGCAGCCGCACCCCCCCAGCGGGGGGGCGGGGCGAGCAGTTCTTC. As protein: CASSRTPPAGGRGEQFF.